The TCR beta chain described here comes from a study of shared clonotypes between healthy human individuals. Concerning this clone itself: The antigen remains undetermined.

V was pared by 7 bases and J by 8 bases, with 29 bases between. The CDR3 is 18 amino acids. From germline, CDR1 is MRHNA and CDR2 SNTAGT. Terminally differentiated effector memory CD45RA+ cells were excluded by CCR7 positive selection of CD45RO-negative cells. Findings and limits, study-wide: Among donors, sharing of clonotypes was expected to be affected by sequencing depth. Larger estimated richness was generally recorded for naive subsets relative to memory subsets. Only a few donors were included, so the genetic and exposure-history diversity represented was limited.

Measured with immunoSEQ multiplex PCR; TCRdb has only the in-frame clones, and not every one. Here the sample spans approximately 720,000 clones, 92% being singletons. The V and J genes are TRBV6-4 and TRBJ2-2; D may be TRBD2 (5 bases). The TCR was taken from a man in his thirties or forties in good health. Material: naive CD8+ T cells sorted from blood. The CDR3, as DNA: TGTGCCAGCATTCCGGGCGGCGGGCTAGCTCGTCGGTCGGGGGAGCTGTTTTTT. Encoded protein: CASIPGGGLARRSGELFF.